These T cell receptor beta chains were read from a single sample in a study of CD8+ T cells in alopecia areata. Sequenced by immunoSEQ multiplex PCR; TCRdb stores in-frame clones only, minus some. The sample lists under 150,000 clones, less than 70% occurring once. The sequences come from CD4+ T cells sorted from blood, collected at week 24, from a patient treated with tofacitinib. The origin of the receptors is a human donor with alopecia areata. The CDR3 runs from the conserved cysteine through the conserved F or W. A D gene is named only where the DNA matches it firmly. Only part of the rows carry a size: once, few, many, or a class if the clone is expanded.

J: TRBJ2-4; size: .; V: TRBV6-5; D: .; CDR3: CASSQTGLAKNIQYF; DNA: TGTGCCAGCAGTCAAACAGGGCTAGCCAAAAACATTCAGTACTTC
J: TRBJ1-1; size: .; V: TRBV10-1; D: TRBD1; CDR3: CASSDHQGAAFF; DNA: TGCGCCAGCAGTGATCATCAGGGGGCAGCTTTCTTT
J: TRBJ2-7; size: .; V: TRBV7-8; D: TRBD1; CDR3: CASGATGQGLSVQYF; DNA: TGTGCCAGCGGGGCTACGGGACAGGGTCTGAGTGTGCAGTACTTC
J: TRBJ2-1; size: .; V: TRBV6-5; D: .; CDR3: CASSPRQRVGEQFF; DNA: TGTGCCAGCAGCCCAAGGCAGCGCGTGGGTGAGCAGTTCTTC
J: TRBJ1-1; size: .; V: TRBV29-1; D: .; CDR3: CSAVDTEAFF; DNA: TGCAGCGCAGTAGACACTGAAGCTTTCTTT
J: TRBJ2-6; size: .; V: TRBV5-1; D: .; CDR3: CASSLFGLAGANVLTF; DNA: TGCGCCAGCAGCTTGTTCGGTTTAGCTGGGGCCAACGTCCTGACTTTC
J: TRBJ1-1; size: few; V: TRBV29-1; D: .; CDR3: CSVSRNTEAFF; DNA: TGCAGCGTATCTCGGAACACTGAAGCTTTCTTT
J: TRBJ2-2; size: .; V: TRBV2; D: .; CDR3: CASSAITGELFF; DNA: TGTGCCAGCAGTGCAATCACCGGGGAGCTGTTTTTT
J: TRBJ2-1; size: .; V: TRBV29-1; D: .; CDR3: CSGQKGEQFF; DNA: TGCAGCGGGCAAAAGGGTGAGCAGTTCTTC
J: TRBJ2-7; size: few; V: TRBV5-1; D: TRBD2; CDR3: CASRRTSGAYEQYF; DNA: TGCGCCAGCAGAAGAACTAGCGGGGCCTACGAGCAGTACTTC
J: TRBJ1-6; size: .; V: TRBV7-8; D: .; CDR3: CASSSKGGGVPLHF; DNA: TGTGCCAGCAGCTCAAAGGGGGGCGGAGTCCCCCTCCACTTT
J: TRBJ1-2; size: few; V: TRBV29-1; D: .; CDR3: CSAQQGTNYGYTF; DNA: TGCAGCGCCCAACAGGGAACCAACTATGGCTACACCTTC
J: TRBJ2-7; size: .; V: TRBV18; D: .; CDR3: CASSPTLYEQYF; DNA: TGTGCCAGCTCACCGACTTTATACGAGCAGTACTTC
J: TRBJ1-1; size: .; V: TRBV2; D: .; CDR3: CASSLGTEEAFF; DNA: TGTGCCAGCAGCCTCGGGACGGAGGAAGCTTTCTTT
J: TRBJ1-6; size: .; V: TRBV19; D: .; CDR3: CASSLDNLRSTNSPLHF; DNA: TGTGCCAGTAGTCTCGATAACTTAAGGTCGACAAATTCACCCCTCCACTTT